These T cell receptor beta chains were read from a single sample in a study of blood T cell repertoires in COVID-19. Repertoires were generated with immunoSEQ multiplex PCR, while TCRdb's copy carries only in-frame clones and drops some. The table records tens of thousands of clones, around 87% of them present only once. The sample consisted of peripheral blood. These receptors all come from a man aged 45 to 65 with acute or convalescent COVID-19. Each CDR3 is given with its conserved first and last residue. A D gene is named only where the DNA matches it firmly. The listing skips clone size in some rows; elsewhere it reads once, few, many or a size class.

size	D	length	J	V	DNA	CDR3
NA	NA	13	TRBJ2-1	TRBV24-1	TGTGCCACCAGTGAGTATGAGGCGAATGAGCAGTTCTTC	CATSEYEANEQFF
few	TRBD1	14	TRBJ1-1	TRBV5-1	TGCGCCAGCAGCTTGTTTTCAGGGGGCTATGAAGCTTTCTTT	CASSLFSGGYEAFF
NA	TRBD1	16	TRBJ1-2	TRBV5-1	TGCGCCAGCAGCCCCGGACAGGGGCCCTTCCAGAGTGGCTACACCTTC	CASSPGQGPFQSGYTF
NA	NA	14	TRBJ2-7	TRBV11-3	TGTGCCAGCAGCTCAGGGAAGGGTTCCTACGAGCAGTACTTC	CASSSGKGSYEQYF
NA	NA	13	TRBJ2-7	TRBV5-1	TGCGCCAGCAGGCGGGACGGACCTTTCGAGCAGTACTTC	CASRRDGPFEQYF
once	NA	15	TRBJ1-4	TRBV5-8	TGTGCCAGCAGCTTTGCAAGGGGAAAGAGTGAAAAACTGTTTTTT	CASSFARGKSEKLFF
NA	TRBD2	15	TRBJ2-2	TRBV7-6	TGTGCCAGCGGGACTAGCGGGAGTAGGACCGGGGAGCTGTTTTTT	CASGTSGSRTGELFF
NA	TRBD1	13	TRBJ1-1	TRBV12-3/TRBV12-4	TGTGCCAGCAGGGGGACAGGGATCACTGAAGCTTTCTTT	CASRGTGITEAFF
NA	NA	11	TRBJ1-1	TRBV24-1	TGTGCCACCAGGAAACACCACGAAGCTTTCTTT	CATRKHHEAFF
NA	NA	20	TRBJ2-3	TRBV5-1	TGCGCCAGCAGTGATCGGACAGGGGGACTAGCTTATTCTAGCACAGATACGCAGTATTTT	CASSDRTGGLAYSSTDTQYF
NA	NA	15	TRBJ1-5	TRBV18	TGTGCCAGCTCACCACGCGGCTATAGCAATCAGCCCCAGCATTTT	CASSPRGYSNQPQHF
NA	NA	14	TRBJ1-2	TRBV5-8	TGTGCCAGCAGACCAAAACGGGTGACGAGTGGCTACACCTTC	CASRPKRVTSGYTF
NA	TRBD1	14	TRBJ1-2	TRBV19	TGTGCCAGTACTAGTCTCGTGACAGGGAATGGCTACACCTTC	CASTSLVTGNGYTF
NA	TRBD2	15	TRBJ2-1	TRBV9	TGTGCCAGCAGCCCGTTAGCGGGAGGCCACAATGAGCAGTTCTTC	CASSPLAGGHNEQFF
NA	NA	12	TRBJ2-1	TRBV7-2	TGTGCCAGCAGTCCCTCAGTTGGTGAGCAGTTCTTC	CASSPSVGEQFF
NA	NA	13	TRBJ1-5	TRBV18	TGTGCCAGCTCACCGGAGAGGAGTCAGCCCCAGCATTTT	CASSPERSQPQHF
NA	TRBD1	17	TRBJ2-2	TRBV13	TGTGCCAGCAGCTTACGGACCTGGACAGGGGGCACCGGGGAGCTGTTTTTT	CASSLRTWTGGTGELFF
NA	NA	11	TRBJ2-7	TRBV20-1	TGCAGTGCTAGCAGGGAACACGAGCAGTACTTC	CSASREHEQYF
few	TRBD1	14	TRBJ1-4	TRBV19	TGTGCCAGTAGTGCGGACAGGTTTAATGAAAAACTGTTTTTT	CASSADRFNEKLFF
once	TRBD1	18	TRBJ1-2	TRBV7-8	TGTGCCAGCAGCTTAGGAGGGACAGGAACCCCTTTAAACTATGGCTACACCTTC	CASSLGGTGTPLNYGYTF
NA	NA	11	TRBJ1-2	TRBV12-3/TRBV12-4	TGTGCCAGCAATACAGGGTATGGCTACACCTTC	CASNTGYGYTF
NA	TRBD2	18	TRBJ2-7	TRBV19	TGTGCCAGTAGTAGAGGTACCGGGACTAGAGGGAACTCCTACGAGCAGTACTTC	CASSRGTGTRGNSYEQYF
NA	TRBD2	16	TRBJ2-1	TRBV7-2	TGTGCCAGCAGCTTCCCCGGACTAGCGGGAGCCAATGAGCAGTTCTTC	CASSFPGLAGANEQFF
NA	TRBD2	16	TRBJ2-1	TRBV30	TGTGCCTGGAGCCCCAGAGGTCTAGCGGGTTACAATGAGCAGTTCTTC	CAWSPRGLAGYNEQFF
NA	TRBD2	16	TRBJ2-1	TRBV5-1	TGCGCCAGCAGCTCTGCACCCTCCGGGACTAGCAATGAGCAGTTCTTC	CASSSAPSGTSNEQFF
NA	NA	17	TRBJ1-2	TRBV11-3	TGTGCCAGCAGCTTATCGACAGACAGGCCCCTAAACTATGGCTACACCTTC	CASSLSTDRPLNYGYTF
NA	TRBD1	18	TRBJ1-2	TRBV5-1	TGCGCCAGCAGCTTGGCCGGAGGACAGGGTTTGTTGAACTATGGCTACACCTTC	CASSLAGGQGLLNYGYTF
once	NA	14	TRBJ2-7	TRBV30	TGTGCCTGGAGTAATCGTGGCGGGTCCTACGAGCAGTACTTC	CAWSNRGGSYEQYF
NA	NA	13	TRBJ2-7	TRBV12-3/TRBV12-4	TGTGCCAGCAGTTTCGACAGATTCTACGAGCAGTACTTC	CASSFDRFYEQYF
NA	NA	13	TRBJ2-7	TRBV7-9	TGTGCCAGCAGCTCGGGGGAGTTCTACGAGCAGTACTTC	CASSSGEFYEQYF
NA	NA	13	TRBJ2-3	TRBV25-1	TGTGCCAGCAGTCTTTCAGAGACACGGACGCAGTATTTT	CASSLSETRTQYF
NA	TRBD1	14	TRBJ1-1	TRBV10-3	TGTGCCATCAGCCGGGACAGGGGTAACACTGAAGCTTTCTTT	CAISRDRGNTEAFF
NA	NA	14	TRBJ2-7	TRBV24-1	TGTGCCACCAGTGATTCGGGACTGTCCTACGAGCAGTACTTC	CATSDSGLSYEQYF
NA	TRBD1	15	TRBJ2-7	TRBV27	TGTGCCAGCAGTCACCGACAGGGTATCTCCTACGAGCAGTACTTC	CASSHRQGISYEQYF
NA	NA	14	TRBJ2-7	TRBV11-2	TGTGCCAGCAGCTTAGTAGGGGGCTCCTACGAGCAGTACTTC	CASSLVGGSYEQYF
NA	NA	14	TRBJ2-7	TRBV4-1	TGCGCCAGCAGCCAAGTCCAACGCGCAGGTGAGCAGTACTTC	CASSQVQRAGEQYF
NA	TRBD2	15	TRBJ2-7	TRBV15	TGTGCCACCAGCAGAGATATAGCGGGAGGGGACGAGCAGTACTTC	CATSRDIAGGDEQYF
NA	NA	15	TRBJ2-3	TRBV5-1	TGCGCCAGCAGCTTGGAGGGGCGGGACGCAGATACGCAGTATTTT	CASSLEGRDADTQYF
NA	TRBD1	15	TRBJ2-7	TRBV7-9	TGTGCCAGCAGCTCTCCCGACAGGGGATCCTACGAGCAGTACTTC	CASSSPDRGSYEQYF
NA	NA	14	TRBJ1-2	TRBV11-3	TGTGCCAGCACCGAAGACAATTCTAACTATGGCTACACCTTC	CASTEDNSNYGYTF
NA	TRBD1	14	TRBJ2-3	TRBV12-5	TGTGCTAGTGTTCAGACAGGGCGGTCAGATACGCAGTATTTT	CASVQTGRSDTQYF
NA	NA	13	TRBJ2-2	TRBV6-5	TGTGCCAGCCAGGAGGTAAACACCGGGGAGCTGTTTTTT	CASQEVNTGELFF
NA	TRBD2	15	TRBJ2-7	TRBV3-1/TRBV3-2	TGTGCCAGCAGCCAATATCCTAGCGGGCCGTACGAGCAGTACTTC	CASSQYPSGPYEQYF
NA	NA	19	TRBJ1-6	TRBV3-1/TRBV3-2	TGTGCCAGCAGCCAATCACCCTTACAGGATAGCTCCTATAATTCACCCCTCCACTTT	CASSQSPLQDSSYNSPLHF
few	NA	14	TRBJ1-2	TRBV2	TGTGCCAGCAGTGTTGGGCAGGGTATCGGTGGCTACACCTTC	CASSVGQGIGGYTF
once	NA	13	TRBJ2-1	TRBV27	TGTGCCAGCAGTTTACTAGGGGGCAATGAGCAGTTCTTC	CASSLLGGNEQFF
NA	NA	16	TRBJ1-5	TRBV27	TGTGCCAGCAGTTTAGGGACACCCGATAGCAATCAGCCCCAGCATTTT	CASSLGTPDSNQPQHF
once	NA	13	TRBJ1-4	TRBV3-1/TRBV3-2	TGTGCCAGCAGCCGTAAGCGTAATGAAAAACTGTTTTTT	CASSRKRNEKLFF
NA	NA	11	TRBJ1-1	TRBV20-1	TGCAGTGCTAGTCGACAGGCCGAAGCTTTCTTT	CSASRQAEAFF
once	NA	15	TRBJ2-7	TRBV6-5	TGTGCCAGCAGGCCGACAGGGAGGAGCTCCTACGAGCAGTACTTC	CASRPTGRSSYEQYF